The rows below give T cell receptor beta chains drawn from one sample of a study of human T cells and chemical hapten exposure. TCRdb processed the RACE reads anew with MiXCR; each CDR3 protein has one entry. Of a few hundred thousand distinct CDR3 sequences listed, around 5.5% were seen once; the top ten hold around 8%. Material: whole blood, obtained in connection with sensitization to the hapten diphenylcyclopropenone (DPC). The source of these receptors is a woman aged 18-35 years with alopecia areata. Some clones in this sample may be carry-over from other donors' samples. CDR3s include the opening cysteine and the closing phenylalanine or tryptophan. A D gene is named only where the DNA matches it firmly. A row's size may be missing; if present it is once, few, many or a size class.

clone size,V gene,J gene,CDR3 length,D gene,CDR3 protein,CDR3 DNA
.,TRBV24-1,TRBJ2-2,16,TRBD1,CATSDGRQGGTGELFF,TGTGCCACCAGTGATGGACGACAGGGCGGCACCGGGGAGCTGTTTTTT
many,TRBV28,TRBJ2-4,19,TRBD1,CASSLNMGQSSPTKNIQYF,TGTGCCAGCAGCCTAAATATGGGACAGTCAAGTCCCACCAAAAACATTCAGTACTTC
.,TRBV2,TRBJ1-5,16,.,CASSPVGLEGNQPQHF,TGTGCCAGCAGCCCCGTGGGACTAGAGGGCAATCAGCCCCAGCATTTT
.,TRBV3-1,TRBJ1-6,16,.,CASSQEQGWNNSPLHF,TGTGCCAGCAGCCAAGAACAGGGTTGGAATAATTCACCCCTCCACTTT
many,TRBV6-1,TRBJ2-7,13,.,CASSPNGPDEQYF,TGTGCCAGCAGTCCCAATGGCCCGGACGAGCAGTACTTC
few,TRBV5-1,TRBJ2-3,14,TRBD2,CASNLAGPSNTQYF,TGCGCCAGCAACTTAGCGGGACCTTCGAATACGCAGTATTTT
.,TRBV28,TRBJ2-7,14,TRBD2,CATAMASGSYEQYF,TGTGCCACAGCAATGGCTAGCGGTTCCTACGAGCAGTACTTC
many,TRBV29-1,TRBJ2-5,15,TRBD1,CSVGLTGEMQETQYF,TGCAGCGTTGGGTTGACAGGGGAAATGCAAGAGACCCAGTACTTC
few,TRBV18,TRBJ1-5,14,TRBD1,CASSPDREAQPQHF,TGTGCCAGCTCACCGGACAGGGAAGCTCAGCCCCAGCATTTT
few,TRBV5-1,TRBJ2-2,16,.,CASSFVVQTGTGELFF,TGCGCCAGCAGCTTTGTTGTCCAGACGGGCACCGGGGAGCTGTTTTTT
few,TRBV19,TRBJ2-7,15,.,CASSSQGTFSYEQYF,TGTGCCAGTAGTTCCCAGGGGACCTTCTCCTACGAGCAGTACTTC
.,TRBV18,TRBJ2-7,14,.,CASSPRDEVYEQYF,TGTGCCAGCTCACCCCGGGACGAGGTGTACGAGCAGTACTTC
.,TRBV4-3,TRBJ2-5,15,.,CASSQDYRGGETQYF,TGCGCCAGCAGCCAAGATTACAGGGGAGGAGAGACCCAGTACTTC
few,TRBV6-2/TRBV6-3,TRBJ1-1,16,.,CAYGGPRAYMNTEAFF,TGTGCCTATGGGGGCCCCAGGGCCTATATGAACACTGAAGCTTTCTTT
few,TRBV11-2,TRBJ2-1,15,TRBD2,CASSSGLAGDNEQFF,TGTGCCAGCAGCTCGGGACTAGCGGGGGACAATGAGCAGTTCTTC
few,TRBV29-1,TRBJ2-3,14,TRBD1,CSVRGTGLADTQYF,TGCAGCGTTCGCGGGACAGGGCTGGCAGATACGCAGTATTTT
few,TRBV20-1,TRBJ1-3,17,.,CSARGYRAPRKFATIYF,TGCAGTGCTAGAGGATACCGGGCCCCCCGGAAATTCGCCACCATATATTTT
many,TRBV4-2,TRBJ2-1,17,TRBD2,CASSQRLAGGYYNEQFF,TGTGCCAGCAGCCAGAGACTAGCGGGGGGTTATTACAATGAGCAGTTCTTC
few,TRBV5-1,TRBJ2-3,16,TRBD2,CASSGTSGTSTDTQYF,TGCGCCAGCAGCGGAACTAGCGGCACTAGCACAGATACGCAGTATTTT
many,TRBV5-1,TRBJ1-6,13,.,CASSLEGASPLHF,TGCGCCAGCAGCTTGGAAGGGGCTTCACCCCTCCACTTT
many,TRBV18,TRBJ1-2,16,.,CASSPPMIAGGYGYTF,TGTGCCAGCTCACCACCGATGATTGCAGGAGGCTATGGCTACACCTTC
many,TRBV4-2,TRBJ2-7,16,TRBD2,CASSQGMTSGSYEQYF,TGTGCCAGCAGCCAAGGGATGACTAGCGGATCCTACGAGCAGTACTTC
many,TRBV6-5,TRBJ2-1,15,.,CASSPGSSSYNEQFF,TGTGCCAGCAGTCCTGGGAGTAGCTCCTACAATGAGCAGTTCTTC
.,TRBV27,TRBJ2-7,13,TRBD1,CASGGRGSYEQYF,TGTGCCAGCGGGGGCAGGGGGTCCTACGAGCAGTACTTC
many,TRBV20-1,TRBJ1-1,15,.,CSARVAHDLDTEAFF,TGCAGTGCTAGAGTGGCTCACGATTTGGACACTGAAGCTTTCTTT
.,TRBV6-1,TRBJ1-2,14,.,CASSVSTEQYGYTF,TGTGCCAGCAGTGTTTCGACAGAACAGTATGGCTACACCTTC
few,TRBV7-8,TRBJ2-3,16,.,CASSLVTGGARNTQYF,TGTGCCAGCAGCTTAGTGACGGGCGGGGCACGGAATACGCAGTATTTT
.,TRBV6-5,TRBJ1-5,15,TRBD1,CASIRDRPNDQPQHF,TGTGCCAGCATCCGGGACAGGCCGAATGATCAGCCCCAGCATTTT
many,TRBV6-2/TRBV6-3,TRBJ2-1,13,.,CASSYSTGSRQFF,TGTGCCAGCAGTTACTCGACCGGGTCACGGCAGTTCTTC
few,TRBV6-5,TRBJ1-6,14,.,CASTKGGYNSPLHF,TGTGCCAGCACCAAGGGGGGCTATAATTCACCCCTCCACTTT
.,TRBV20-1,TRBJ1-2,14,.,CSAPRSEQPYGYTF,TGCAGTGCTCCGCGGTCGGAGCAACCCTATGGCTACACCTTC
many,TRBV10-3,TRBJ2-7,13,.,CAIRESLSYEQYF,TGTGCCATCAGAGAGAGTCTTTCCTACGAGCAGTACTTC
few,TRBV12-3/TRBV12-4,TRBJ1-4,16,.,CASSLRVTGNGEKLFF,TGTGCCAGCAGTTTAAGGGTGACGGGGAACGGTGAAAAACTGTTTTTT
many,TRBV4-3,TRBJ1-1,16,.,CASSQDSIIANTEAFF,TGCGCCAGCAGCCAAGATAGTATTATAGCGAACACTGAAGCTTTCTTT
.,TRBV10-3,TRBJ2-1,14,TRBD2,CAISESVVAGEQFF,TGTGCCATCAGTGAGTCGGTGGTAGCGGGGGAGCAGTTCTTC
many,TRBV5-1,TRBJ1-1,15,.,CASSPPGGGNTEAFF,TGCGCCAGCAGCCCTCCCGGGGGGGGGAACACTGAAGCTTTCTTT
many,TRBV4-2,TRBJ2-2,17,TRBD2,CASSPSSTSGGHGELFF,TGTGCCAGCAGCCCAAGTTCGACTAGCGGGGGGCACGGGGAGCTGTTTTTT
.,TRBV20-1,TRBJ2-7,14,TRBD1,CSADGTVDTYEQYF,TGCAGTGCGGACGGGACAGTCGATACCTACGAGCAGTACTTC
many,TRBV5-4,TRBJ2-5,14,.,CASSLRRAQETQYF,TGTGCCAGCAGCTTAAGAAGGGCGCAAGAGACCCAGTACTTC
few,TRBV10-3,TRBJ2-2,15,.,CAISESTGNTGELFF,TGTGCCATCAGTGAGTCGACAGGGAACACCGGGGAGCTGTTTTTT
.,TRBV5-1,TRBJ1-4,13,.,CASSLDGHEKLFF,TGCGCCAGCAGCTTGGACGGTCATGAAAAACTGTTTTTT
many,TRBV6-5,TRBJ2-3,14,TRBD2,CASSASGSTDTQYF,TGTGCCAGCAGTGCTAGCGGGAGCACAGATACGCAGTATTTT
few,TRBV15,TRBJ2-7,16,TRBD1,CATSRARTGVSYEQYF,TGTGCCACCAGCAGAGCGAGGACAGGGGTCTCCTACGAGCAGTACTTC
.,TRBV12-3/TRBV12-4,TRBJ2-7,14,.,CASSLLTGLQEQYF,TGTGCCAGCAGTTTACTCACCGGATTGCAAGAGCAGTACTTC
.,TRBV20-1,TRBJ2-7,17,TRBD1,CSAREVIKTGGSYEQYF,TGCAGTGCTAGAGAGGTGATCAAAACAGGGGGTTCCTACGAGCAGTACTTC
few,TRBV24-1,TRBJ2-3,13,.,CATGEGATDTQYF,TGTGCCACCGGGGAGGGGGCCACAGATACGCAGTATTTT
many,TRBV10-3,TRBJ2-3,15,TRBD1,CAISGDSRSTDTQYF,TGTGCCATCAGTGGGGACAGCCGCAGCACAGATACGCAGTATTTT
many,TRBV7-2,TRBJ1-5,16,TRBD1,CASSSTRTGVVQPQHF,TGTGCCAGCAGCTCGACCCGGACAGGGGTGGTTCAGCCCCAGCATTTT
.,TRBV12-3/TRBV12-4,TRBJ1-1,15,TRBD1,CASSPTPGTGTEAFF,TGTGCCAGCAGCCCTACCCCCGGGACAGGGACTGAAGCTTTCTTT
many,TRBV18,TRBJ1-2,13,.,CASSILQEDGYTF,TGTGCCAGCTCGATACTTCAGGAGGATGGCTACACCTTC
.,TRBV11-3,TRBJ2-3,14,TRBD2,CASSPSTSGGRSYF,TGTGCCAGCAGCCCCTCTACTAGCGGGGGCCGCTCTTATTTT
few,TRBV27,TRBJ2-1,16,.,CASSLKSDWTYNEQFF,TGTGCCAGCAGTTTAAAGTCGGACTGGACCTACAATGAGCAGTTCTTC
many,TRBV19,TRBJ2-7,15,TRBD2,CASSPAGLASAEQYF,TGTGCCAGTAGTCCCGCCGGACTAGCGAGCGCCGAGCAGTACTTC
many,TRBV29-1,TRBJ1-2,12,TRBD1,CSVARGPHGYTF,TGCAGCGTTGCAAGGGGGCCCCATGGCTACACCTTC
.,TRBV11-1,TRBJ1-1,15,.,CASSINNPSRTEAFF,TGTGCCAGCAGCATCAACAATCCGTCGCGAACTGAAGCTTTCTTT
many,TRBV6-1,TRBJ2-3,13,.,CASSSGRTDTQYF,TGTGCCAGCAGTTCCGGGCGGACAGATACGCAGTATTTT
many,TRBV15,TRBJ1-5,16,TRBD1,CAMISGTGKSNQPQHF,TGTGCCATGATCTCCGGGACAGGGAAGAGCAATCAGCCCCAGCATTTT
.,TRBV12-3/TRBV12-4,TRBJ1-1,15,TRBD1,CASSFGTGADTEAFF,TGTGCCAGCAGTTTCGGGACAGGGGCGGACACTGAAGCTTTCTTT
many,TRBV9,TRBJ1-5,16,.,CASSVVLGRRLQPQHF,TGTGCCAGCAGCGTAGTTCTGGGGCGCCGGCTTCAGCCCCAGCATTTT